This T cell receptor beta chain came from a study of shared clonotypes between healthy human individuals. On the study more broadly: Per-donor plates numbered three CD4 naive, three CD4 memory, two CD8 naive and one CD8 memory.

This clone showed up just once. Antigen specificity is unknown. Sequencing used immunoSEQ multiplex PCR; TCRdb keeps in-frame clones, though not all of them. Among 2 million to 3 million clones listed, 90% to 95% were seen once. Study-wide results and caveats: Owing to a small donor count, the genetic and exposure-history diversity represented was limited. Across subsets, estimated richness was generally greater for naive than for memory populations. Among donors, the sharing of clonotypes was expected to be influenced by sequencing depth.

The V end was cut by 5 bases, the J end by 0 bases, with 16 bases between. Germline CDR1 reads MDHEN; CDR2 reads SYDVKM. This CDR3 contains 16 residues. This TCR was recovered from a man aged 18-30 years in good health. Some clones in this sample may be carry-over from other donors' samples. Sequenced sample: naive CD4+ T cells from PBMCs. Sample subset: CD45RA+ positively selected. The chain recombines TRBV28 with TRBJ1-1; maybe TRBD1 (5 bases). The CDR3 region is CASSRGGRRLNTEAFF. In DNA form, the CDR3 reads TGTGCCAGCAGTCGGGGGGGGAGGCGGTTGAACACTGAAGCTTTCTTT.